Shown below are 10 T cell receptor beta chains from a single sample sequenced in a study of cytomegalovirus exposure and HLA in healthy donors. It was with 60 Vbeta and 13 Jbeta primers that the PCR ran. Libraries were prepared by immunoSEQ multiplex PCR; TCRdb keeps only in-frame clonotypes and omits some of them. The data hold under 200,000 clones, with approximately 86% observed a single time. The sequenced material came from PBMCs. Every receptor here comes from a male donor in good health and CMV-seronegative.

This clone came up a few times. This chain uses TRBV29-1 with TRBJ1-4, with D uncertain. Trimming shortened V by 5 bases and J by 7 bases, and 26 bases separated the two germline ends. CDR1 SQVTM and CDR2 ANQGSEA come from the germline V gene. This CDR3 has 17 residues. The CDR3 protein is CSVPSVGSGPRGEKLFF. The CDR3 coding sequence is TGCAGCGTTCCCTCGGTGGGGTCAGGACCTCGGGGTGAAAAACTGTTTTTT.

This clone was seen just once. The chain couples TRBV25-1 to TRBJ2-2, with 7 bases matching TRBD1. With 6 bases clipped from V and 2 bases from J, the junction kept 9 bases outside the gene matches. CDR1 is MGHDK and CDR2 is SYGVNS in the germline V gene. This CDR3 is built from 16 residues. The CDR3 region is CASRGTAHRNTGELFF. The DNA for the CDR3 is TGTGCCAGCAGGGGGACAGCCCACCGTAACACCGGGGAGCTGTTTTTT.

The chain combines TRBV7-8 with TRBJ2-1; the match to TRBD2 covers 8 bases. The germline V gene encodes CDR1 SGHVS and CDR2 FQNEAQ. The V and J ends lost 2 bases and 7 bases, in that order; junction bases with no gene match: 4. The CDR3 runs to 14 residues. CDR3 nucleotides: TGTGCCAGCAGCTTAATTACTAGCGGAAATGAGCAGTTCTTC. Translation gives CASSLITSGNEQFF.

The chain carries TRBV7-9 and TRBJ2-1; D uncertain. V was clipped by 7 bases and J by 14 bases, with 9 bases between them. CDR3 length: 9 residues. Germline V CDR1 and CDR2: SEHNR, FQNEAQ (reference sequence). The CDR3 protein is CASTSLEFF. The CDR3 region has the DNA TGTGCCAGCACCTCACTGGAGTTCTTC.

This chain connects TRBV6-4 to TRBJ1-6; 7 nucleotides line up with TRBD1. The CDR3 covers 14 residues. Germline values: CDR1 MRHNA, CDR2 SNTAGT. With V trimmed by 6 bases and J by 7 bases, 6 bases remained unmatched. DNA of the CDR3: TGTGCCAGCAGCCTGACAGGGAACAATTCACCCCTCCACTTT. As protein: CASSLTGNNSPLHF.

V and J are TRBV28 and TRBJ2-5; D unresolved. V lost 6 bases and J 0 bases, leaving 14 bases between the germline ends. The CDR3 length is 15 residues. Germline CDR1 is MDHEN and CDR2 is SYDVKM. This chain's CDR3 is CASRKGGSYQETQYF. The CDR3 DNA follows: TGTGCCAGCAGGAAAGGCGGCAGCTACCAAGAGACCCAGTACTTC.

This clone was picked up one time. The V call is TRBV7-9, the J call TRBJ2-7, with a weak D call TRBD1 (6 bases). The CDR3 has 16 amino acids. Germline CDR1 and CDR2: SEHNR and FQNEAQ (reference sequence). V was cut by 6 bases and J by 3 bases, with 21 bases left in between. The DNA of the CDR3 is TGTGCCAGCAGTCCCGGGACATTGGGTAATTTCTACGAGCAGTACTTC. Protein product: CASSPGTLGNFYEQYF.

V is TRBV9 and J is TRBJ2-7; the D gene is possibly TRBD1 (6 bases). V was trimmed by 0 bases and J by 7 bases, leaving 14 bases between them. The CDR3 spans 14 residues. CDR1 SGDLS and CDR2 YYNGEE come from the germline V gene. CDR3 region: CASSVETGFGEQYF. The CDR3 DNA follows: TGTGCCAGCAGCGTAGAAACAGGGTTTGGGGAGCAGTACTTC.

The chain employs TRBV2 and TRBJ2-3, with 11 bases aligning to TRBD1. CDR1 is SNHLY, CDR2 FYNNEI, per germline. CDR3 length: 16 residues. The J segment lost 3 bases and the V segment lost 6 bases, leaving 8 bases of the junction unmatched. In DNA, the CDR3 is TGTGCCAGCAGCGCCCAGGGACAGGGGGTTACAGATACGCAGTATTTT. It codes for CASSAQGQGVTDTQYF.

The V call is TRBV13, the J call TRBJ2-3; 7 bases match TRBD1. The length of the CDR3 is 12 residues. CDR1 is PRHDT, CDR2 FYEKMQ, per germline (reference sequence). V lost 1 base and J lost 14; bases outside the gene matches: 6. The CDR3 spells CASSLEGGMRYF. The CDR3, as DNA: TGTGCCAGCAGCTTAGAAGGGGGCATGCGGTATTTT.